Listed below are T cell receptor beta chains from one sample, sequenced in a study of T cells after yellow fever vaccination. MiXCR, applied by TCRdb to the 5' RACE reads, yields one record per CDR3 protein. The sample has roughly 340,000 distinct CDR3 sequences, about 4% seen once. The sample in question was PBMCs, obtained 5 days after the yellow fever booster vaccination. All receptors come from a man aged 18 to 30 who received the YFV17D yellow fever vaccine. Each CDR3 is given with its conserved first and last residue. Fields, in order: J gene, V gene, D gene, clone size, CDR3 protein, CDR3 DNA. A D gene is named only where the DNA matches it firmly. Size tells how often a clone was seen (once, few, many) or the class of an expanded clone, and some rows leave it out.

>TRBJ1-1|TRBV11-2|-|few
CASIRTGMNTEAFF
TGTGCCAGCATCCGCACAGGGATGAACACTGAAGCTTTCTTT
>TRBJ1-5|TRBV10-3|-|many
CAIKKDGQHNQPQHF
TGTGCCATCAAAAAGGACGGACAACATAATCAGCCCCAGCATTTT
>TRBJ2-5|TRBV24-1|TRBD1|few
CATSETGQHQETQYF
TGTGCCACCAGTGAAACGGGACAGCACCAAGAGACCCAGTACTTC
>TRBJ1-4|TRBV20-1|-|few
CSARDHGGSTNEKLFF
TGCAGTGCTAGAGATCACGGGGGGTCAACTAATGAAAAACTGTTTTTT
>TRBJ1-1|TRBV7-2|TRBD1|few
CASSPRTGRWGTEAFF
TGTGCCAGCAGCCCGCGGACAGGTCGGTGGGGCACTGAAGCTTTCTTT
>TRBJ1-2|TRBV5-6|-|many
CASSFAPKGGYTF
TGTGCCAGCAGCTTTGCCCCTAAGGGCGGCTACACCTTC
>TRBJ2-1|TRBV20-1|-|many
CSALTNRADEQFF
TGCAGTGCTCTTACAAACAGGGCTGATGAGCAGTTCTTC
>TRBJ2-3|TRBV18|TRBD1|many
CASSPSATGGDTQYF
TGTGCCAGCTCACCATCGGCGACAGGGGGAGATACGCAGTATTTT
>TRBJ2-1|TRBV19|TRBD2|few
CATLMRGISYNEQFF
TGTGCCACCCTCATGCGGGGGATCTCCTACAATGAGCAGTTCTTC
>TRBJ2-1|TRBV3-1|-|few
CASSQFSAGEQFF
TGTGCCAGCAGCCAATTCTCGGCGGGTGAGCAGTTCTTC
>TRBJ2-1|TRBV6-6|-|many
CASSYGLNEYNEQFF
TGTGCCAGCAGTTACGGGTTAAACGAGTACAATGAGCAGTTCTTC
>TRBJ2-1|TRBV7-6|TRBD2|many
CASRGTKNNEQFF
TGTGCCAGCAGGGGGACTAAAAACAATGAGCAGTTCTTC
>TRBJ1-2|TRBV12-3/TRBV12-4|-|many
CASKRDGYYGYTF
TGTGCCAGCAAGAGAGACGGGTACTATGGCTACACCTTC
>TRBJ2-6|TRBV10-3|-|many
CAISISGAGANVLTF
TGTGCCATCAGTATATCGGGCGCTGGGGCCAACGTCCTGACTTTC
>TRBJ2-5|TRBV18|TRBD2|-
CASSERGGSQETQYF
TGTGCCAGCTCGGAGCGCGGGGGATCGCAAGAGACCCAGTACTTC
>TRBJ1-2|TRBV12-3/TRBV12-4|TRBD1|-
CASSFSQGAYYGYTF
TGTGCCAGCAGTTTTAGCCAGGGGGCTTACTATGGCTACACCTTC
>TRBJ1-2|TRBV6-2/TRBV6-3|-|-
CASSRLLRDGYTF
TGTGCCAGCAGTCGACTACTCAGGGATGGCTACACCTTC
>TRBJ2-2|TRBV15|-|few
CATSRDLGLSYGELFF
TGTGCCACCAGCAGAGATCTAGGGTTAAGTTACGGGGAGCTGTTTTTT
>TRBJ1-5|TRBV20-1|-|-
CSAGGAGAKPQHF
TGCAGTGCGGGAGGGGCAGGAGCCAAGCCCCAGCATTTT
>TRBJ2-7|TRBV5-1|-|few
CASVGDNNYEQYF
TGCGCCAGCGTGGGCGACAACAACTACGAGCAGTACTTC
>TRBJ2-7|TRBV6-5|TRBD1|-
CASSTRDRGHEQYF
TGTGCCAGCAGCACCCGGGACAGGGGGCACGAGCAGTACTTC
>TRBJ2-5|TRBV7-2|TRBD2|many
CASSLGGEGKTQYF
TGTGCCAGCAGCTTAGGGGGGGAGGGCAAGACCCAGTACTTC
>TRBJ2-5|TRBV29-1|TRBD2|many
CSVQRGGMSETQYF
TGCAGCGTTCAGCGGGGGGGGATGTCGGAGACCCAGTACTTC
>TRBJ2-5|TRBV5-4|TRBD1|few
CASSFSGTGQRETQYF
TGTGCCAGCAGCTTCTCCGGGACAGGGCAAAGGGAGACCCAGTACTTC
>TRBJ2-1|TRBV5-8|TRBD1|many
CASSTTGATYNEQFF
TGTGCCAGCTCAACTACAGGGGCCACCTACAATGAGCAGTTCTTC
>TRBJ2-1|TRBV7-3|-|-
CASSLNPGYNEQFF
TGTGCCAGCAGCTTAAACCCCGGGTATAATGAGCAGTTCTTC
>TRBJ1-1|TRBV27|-|few
CASSFLDRPLTEAFF
TGTGCCAGCAGTTTCCTAGACAGGCCCCTCACTGAAGCTTTCTTT
>TRBJ1-6|TRBV7-6|TRBD1|few
CASSLALDRWSPLHF
TGTGCCAGCAGCTTAGCGCTGGACAGGTGGTCACCCCTCCACTTT
>TRBJ1-2|TRBV29-1|TRBD1|many
CSVRTGTYVGYTF
TGCAGCGTGCGGACAGGGACGTATGTAGGCTACACCTTC
>TRBJ2-3|TRBV7-2|-|few
CASSHGETSTDTQYF
TGTGCCAGCAGCCATGGGGAGACTAGCACAGATACGCAGTATTTT
>TRBJ2-1|TRBV2|-|many
CASHRELNNEQFF
TGTGCCAGTCACAGGGAACTCAACAATGAGCAGTTCTTC
>TRBJ1-1|TRBV7-2|-|many
CASSLGASGGFTEAFF
TGTGCCAGCAGCTTAGGCGCGAGTGGGGGTTTCACTGAAGCTTTCTTT
>TRBJ1-6|TRBV5-1|-|many
CASSLGWGESNSPLHF
TGCGCCAGCAGCTTGGGTTGGGGTGAATCAAATTCACCCCTCCACTTT
>TRBJ2-7|TRBV4-1|-|many
CASSPLAGSYEQYF
TGCGCCAGCAGCCCCCTTGCGGGCTCCTACGAGCAGTACTTC
>TRBJ1-5|TRBV4-1|TRBD1|few
CASSQGWTGEPNQPQHF
TGCGCCAGCAGCCAAGGATGGACAGGGGAGCCAAATCAGCCCCAGCATTTT
>TRBJ2-2|TRBV4-1|-|many
CASSQNKGVIRELFF
TGCGCCAGCAGCCAGAACAAGGGGGTCATTCGGGAGCTGTTTTTT
>TRBJ1-3|TRBV11-2|-|many
CASSFRVSGNTIYF
TGTGCCAGCAGCTTTCGGGTGTCGGGAAACACCATATATTTT
>TRBJ2-1|TRBV14|-|many
CASSQEAMHLKLDEQFF
TGTGCCAGCAGCCAAGAGGCGATGCACTTGAAATTGGATGAGCAGTTCTTC
>TRBJ2-3|TRBV4-1|TRBD1|-
CASTGQGTDTQYF
TGCGCCAGTACGGGACAGGGGACAGATACGCAGTATTTT
>TRBJ1-4|TRBV29-1|-|-
CSAGQVNEKLFF
TGCAGCGCTGGCCAGGTTAATGAAAAACTGTTTTTT
>TRBJ1-1|TRBV6-2/TRBV6-3|-|many
CASSYVGQNTEAFF
TGTGCCAGCAGTTATGTTGGTCAGAACACTGAAGCTTTCTTT
>TRBJ2-1|TRBV20-1|TRBD1|many
CSASGTGGTEQFF
TGCAGTGCTAGTGGGACAGGGGGCACTGAGCAGTTCTTC
>TRBJ2-5|TRBV29-1|-|-
CSVNGRGGAETQYF
TGCAGCGTTAACGGCCGTGGGGGAGCGGAGACCCAGTACTTC
>TRBJ1-2|TRBV3-1|-|many
CASSQVSKYGYTF
TGTGCCAGCAGCCAAGTATCGAAGTATGGCTACACCTTC
>TRBJ1-6|TRBV9|-|-
CASSETRDNSPLHF
TGTGCCAGCAGCGAGACCAGAGATAATTCACCCCTCCACTTT
>TRBJ1-6|TRBV2|-|few
CASSLSDSPLHF
TGTGCCAGCAGTCTGTCCGATTCACCCCTCCACTTT
>TRBJ2-5|TRBV7-2|TRBD2|few
CASSYYTSGETQYF
TGTGCCAGCAGCTATTATACTAGCGGAGAGACCCAGTACTTC
>TRBJ1-2|TRBV29-1|-|few
CSVEDEGPVEGGNYGYTF
TGCAGCGTTGAAGATGAGGGCCCCGTGGAGGGGGGGAACTATGGCTACACCTTC
>TRBJ2-5|TRBV5-1|-|-
CASSEGRRETQYF
TGCGCCAGCAGCGAGGGACGCCGAGAGACCCAGTACTTC
>TRBJ2-1|TRBV18|-|few
CASSPLSLALGAYNEQFF
TGTGCCAGCTCACCACTCTCCCTGGCTTTAGGGGCTTACAATGAGCAGTTCTTC
>TRBJ2-2|TRBV5-6|-|few
CASSYLDGTGELFF
TGTGCCAGCAGCTACTTAGACGGAACCGGGGAGCTGTTTTTT
>TRBJ1-4|TRBV4-3|-|-
CASSRMSGVELFF
TGCGCCAGCAGCCGCATGAGTGGGGTGGAACTGTTTTTT
>TRBJ2-2|TRBV4-3|-|few
CASSQELTGVWELFF
TGCGCCAGCAGCCAAGAATTAACGGGTGTTTGGGAGCTGTTTTTT
>TRBJ2-7|TRBV7-9|-|many
CASSPLQGLAEQYF
TGTGCCAGCAGCCCGCTTCAGGGGTTGGCGGAGCAGTACTTC
>TRBJ2-5|TRBV5-8|-|many
CASRVRGGKTQYF
TGTGCCAGCAGAGTCAGGGGAGGGAAGACCCAGTACTTC